This TCR beta chain originates from a study of PD-L1 blockade in urothelial cancer. Study-wide background: Male sex and bladder-origin urothelial cancer were recorded for about 85% of the roughly 30 patients. Blood underwent analysis 3 weeks (second dose) and 6 weeks after treatment began.

The protocol was immunoSEQ multiplex PCR, while the TCRdb copy is restricted to in-frame clones and leaves out a portion. The sample records 68,000 or so clones, roughly 80% being singletons. Documented time point: pretreatment peripheral blood. The diagnosis in patients was locally advanced or metastatic urothelial carcinoma. Between 1 and 8 samples per patient were obtained, pretreatment and on-treatment. The V and J ends lost 2 bases and 2 bases, in that order; junction bases with no gene match: 4. The CDR3 covers 15 residues. Germline lookup yields CDR1 MNHNS and CDR2 SASEGT. The sequence derives from a man in his sixties or seventies with urothelial cancer. The chain carries TRBV6-1 and TRBJ1-2, with 8 bases that match TRBD1. The sequences come from PBMCs, collected around atezolizumab (anti-PD-L1) treatment. The CDR3 region is CASSEIWTGNYGYTF. In nucleotides, the CDR3 is TGTGCCAGCAGTGAAATCTGGACAGGGAACTATGGCTACACCTTC.